Each of the 29 T cell receptor beta chains below was sequenced from the same sample in a study of glioma-infiltrating T cells. Using RNA template, CDR3s of TCR alpha and beta were amplified with iRepertoire arm-PCR. TCRdb called the multiplex PCR reads again in MiXCR, with one record for every CDR3 protein. The data contain around 120,000 distinct CDR3 sequences, 24% of them singletons. The sample comprised glioma tissue, nonneoplastic brain tissue, or PBMCs (not recorded which). These receptors originate from a human donor with low-grade glioma or glioblastoma, undergoing nonglioma brain surgery, or in good health (not recorded which).

The CDR3 nucleotides are TGTGCCAGCAGTGAACAGCCGAGCTCCTACAGGGGAGGTAGTCAGCCCCAGCATTTT. It specifies CASSEQPSSYRGGSQPQHF. The rearrangement uses TRBV6-2 or TRBV6-3 and TRBJ1-5; TRBD1 matches at 7 bases. The germline V gene has CDR1 MNHEY and CDR2 SVGEGT. V lost 5 bases, J lost 6 bases, and 22 bases stayed unmatched. The CDR3 runs to 19 residues.

This clonotype is a singleton in its sample. The V call is TRBV19, the J call TRBJ2-3; TRBD2 is a possible D gene (5 bases). The V gene lost 7 bases and the J gene lost 4 bases, with 12 bases spanning the gap. CDR3 length: 13 amino acids. Germline V gene data show CDR1 as LNHDA and CDR2 as SQIVND (reference sequence). This chain's CDR3 is CASTRGWADTQYF. DNA for the CDR3: TGTGCCAGTACCCGGGGTTGGGCAGATACGCAGTATTTT.

This clonotype was counted a few times. This chain connects TRBV4-1 to TRBJ2-3; TRBD1 matches at 8 bases. CDR3 length: 14 residues. Germline V gene lookup returns CDR1 MGHRA and CDR2 YSYEKL. With 4 bases clipped from V and 4 bases from J, the junction kept 4 bases outside the gene matches. The DNA for the CDR3 is TGCGCCAGCAGCCTACAGGGGGAGTCAGATACGCAGTATTTT. It yields the protein CASSLQGESDTQYF.

In this sample, this clonotype turned up many times. This chain uses TRBV20-1 with TRBJ2-1, with 13 bases aligning to TRBD2. The CDR3 is 14 residues long. Trimming at V came to 5 bases and at J to 4 bases, leaving 2 bases not matched to a gene. Per the germline V gene, CDR1 is DFQATT and CDR2 is SNEGSKA (reference sequence). CDR3 residues: CSASGLAGYNEQFF. The CDR3 region has the DNA TGCAGTGCTTCGGGACTAGCGGGGTACAATGAGCAGTTCTTC.

As regards this clonotype: Being one base from a much bigger clone, this may be a read error. This rearrangement joins TRBV27 to TRBJ2-1, with 9 bases that match TRBD1. The CDR3 has 14 residues. Losses at the gene ends were 5 bases for V and 8 bases for J; bases not matched to a gene: 7. CDR1 is MNHEY, CDR2 SMNVEV, per germline (reference sequence). CDR3 in amino acids: CASSHGTGRDEQFF. In DNA, the CDR3 is TGTGCCAGCAGTCACGGGACAGGGAGGGATGAGCAGTTCTTC.

In its sample, this clonotype was seen many times. The chain links TRBV20-1 to TRBJ2-5; TRBD2 matches 8 bases. V shed 6 bases and J 3 bases; nucleotides not matched to a gene: 3. The CDR3 is 12 residues long. CDR1 and CDR2 from the germline V gene are DFQATT and SNEGSKA (reference sequence). The CDR3 is CSAGTREETQYF. Written as DNA, the CDR3 is TGCAGTGCAGGGACTAGAGAAGAGACCCAGTACTTC.

The rearrangement uses TRBV10-1 and TRBJ2-7; D may be TRBD2 (5 bases). The length of the CDR3 is 13 residues. CDR1 WNHNN and CDR2 SYGVQD come from the germline V gene (reference sequence). V lost 6 bases to trimming and J lost 6 bases, with 15 bases between them. The CDR3 here is CASRGKTSGEQYV. The CDR3 region has the DNA TGCGCCAGCAGGGGGAAAACTAGTGGCGAGCAGTACGTC.

V is TRBV7-8 and J is TRBJ2-3; 9 bases are a match to TRBD2. The CDR3 runs to 16 residues. V was pared by 5 bases and J by 2 bases, with 8 bases of the junction left unmatched. Per the germline V gene, CDR1 is SGHVS and CDR2 is FQNEAQ. CDR3 in amino acids: CASSLQRGAHTDTQYF. DNA for the CDR3: TGTGCCAGCAGCCTCCAGCGGGGGGCCCACACAGATACGCAGTATTTT.

This clonotype came up many times. This chain links TRBV7-9 with TRBJ1-5; the D gene is possibly TRBD1 (5 bases). The CDR3 spans 15 residues. The germline CDR1 and CDR2 sequences are SEHNR and FQNEAQ (reference sequence). V lost 5 bases, J lost 0 bases, and 11 bases lay in between. The CDR3: CASSPGTVSNQPQHF. The CDR3 DNA reads TGTGCCAGCAGCCCCGGGACGGTTAGCAATCAGCCCCAGCATTTT.

As regards this clonotype: A much larger clonotype is one base distant, so this may be a read error. The chain couples TRBV20-1 to TRBJ2-1, with 9 bases that match TRBD2. The CDR3 covers 14 residues. The germline CDR1 and CDR2 sequences are DFQATT and SNEGSKA (reference sequence). In DNA form, the CDR3 reads TGCAGTGCTAGAGAGAGCGGGGGGCCGAATGAGAAGTTCTTC. This sequence encodes CSARESGGPNEKFF.

This clonotype was seen a few times. The chain combines TRBV5-8 with TRBJ2-1; 9 nucleotides match TRBD2. The V gene's germline CDR1 is SGHTS and CDR2 YDEGEE. J lost 4 bases, V lost 0 bases, and 5 bases had no gene match. CDR3 length: 16 amino acids. CDR3 in amino acids: CASSLEGGGAYNEQFF. CDR3 in DNA: TGTGCCAGCAGCTTGGAGGGCGGGGGGGCATACAATGAGCAGTTCTTC.

This clonotype turned up a few times. The CDR3 DNA sequence: TGTGCCAGCAGCTCGGGACTAGCGGGGGGCACAGATACGCAGTATTTT. Its translation is CASSSGLAGGTDTQYF. This chain connects TRBV7-2 to TRBJ2-3; 14 bases are a match to TRBD2. The CDR3 has 16 amino acids. V lost 4 bases and J lost 1; bases outside the gene matches: 1. Germline CDR1 is SGHTA and CDR2 is FQGNSA.

At least ten counts were recorded for this clonotype. V gene TRBV6-6 combines with J gene TRBJ2-1, with D tentatively TRBD1 (5 bases). V lost 0 bases, J lost 10 bases, and 10 bases lay in between. Looked up from germline, CDR1 is MNHNY and CDR2 is SVGAGI (reference sequence). The CDR3 covers 13 residues. CDR3 DNA sequence: TGTGCCAGCAGTTACTCGGGGCGGACGGAGCAGTTCTTC. It encodes CASSYSGRTEQFF.

This clonotype has a single count. At one end, the junction sequence differs from germline, possibly due to a read error. The chain couples TRBV20-1 to TRBJ2-2; D is uncertain. The CDR3 extends over 16 amino acids. From germline, CDR1 is DFQATT and CDR2 SNEGSKA (reference sequence). The CDR3 region has the DNA TGCAGTGCTACTTGGGCATCCGGGTTGAACACCAGGGAGCTGTTTTTT. Its protein product is CSATWASGLNTRELFF.

This clonotype occurred a few times. The rearrangement uses TRBV3-1 and TRBJ2-5; D possibly corresponds to TRBD2 (5 bases). The CDR3 has 13 amino acids. The germline V gene has CDR1 LGHDT and CDR2 YNNKEL (reference sequence). Trimming took 0 bases from V and 9 from J, leaving 11 bases between them. The CDR3 sequence: CASSQEALGAQYF. In DNA form, the CDR3 reads TGTGCCAGCAGCCAAGAAGCACTGGGAGCCCAGTACTTC.

Of note for this clonotype: A much larger clone lies one base from this, so it may be a read error. CDR3 amino acids: CAISLLATAYEQYV. In nucleotides, the CDR3 is TGTGCCATCAGTTTACTCGCCACAGCCTACGAGCAGTACGTC. The V gene is TRBV6-9, the J gene TRBJ2-7, with D unresolved. This CDR3 is 14 amino acids long. In germline, CDR1 is MNHGY, CDR2 SVAAGI.

This clonotype was seen repeatedly, ten times or more. The chain combines TRBV6-1 with TRBJ2-1; 12 positions match TRBD2. The V gene's germline CDR1 is MNHNS and CDR2 SASEGT. The CDR3 is 15 amino acids. V was clipped by 3 bases and J by 8 bases; unmatched bases: 5. The CDR3 sequence: CASSDLAGGPYEQFF. In nucleotides, the CDR3 is TGTGCCAGCAGTGACCTAGCGGGGGGGCCATATGAGCAGTTCTTC.

This clonotype occurred a few times. J is TRBJ2-1 and V is TRBV20-1; 7 bases line up with TRBD1. Germline V gene sequence: CDR1 DFQATT, CDR2 SNEGSKA (reference sequence). Trimming took 6 bases from V and 7 from J; bases not matched to a gene: 12. The CDR3 consists of 14 residues. The CDR3: CSANRDSLRNEQFF. As DNA, the CDR3 is TGCAGTGCCAACAGGGACAGTCTCCGAAATGAGCAGTTCTTC.

V and J are TRBV29-1 and TRBJ1-5; 10 bases match TRBD1. This CDR3 has 14 amino acids. V shed 6 bases, J shed 3 bases, and the junction held 5 bases outside the gene matches. Germline V CDR1 and CDR2: SQVTM, ANQGSEA. Here the CDR3 DNA reads TGCAGCGTAGCCGGGACAGGGGCCAATCAGCCCCAGCATTTT. Translation gives CSVAGTGANQPQHF.

This clonotype was seen only a few times. The chain links TRBV18 to TRBJ2-3; 9 bases line up with TRBD1. The CDR3 consists of 15 residues. The junction had 6 bases not matched to a gene; V was cut back by 8 bases and J by 0 bases. Germline loops: CDR1 KGHSH, CDR2 LQKENI. The CDR3 reads CASRPGQGSTDTQYF. The CDR3 nucleotides are TGTGCCAGCAGACCGGGACAGGGTAGCACAGATACGCAGTATTTT.

This chain links TRBV19 with TRBJ1-2; 9 bases line up with TRBD1. The germline V gene has CDR1 LNHDA and CDR2 SQIVND (reference sequence). This CDR3 has 12 amino acids. V trimming: 5 bases; J trimming: 6 bases; junction bases outside the gene matches: 1. The CDR3 nucleotides are TGTGCCAGTAGTGACAGGGGGGATGGCTACACCTTC. Amino acids: CASSDRGDGYTF.

The V and J genes are TRBV5-4 and TRBJ1-1, with TRBD1 as a possible D gene (6 bases). CDR3 length: 17 amino acids. Trimming took off 0 bases at V and 6 bases at J, with 21 bases between the two ends. Germline assignment: CDR1 SGHNT and CDR2 YYREEE (reference sequence). The CDR3 DNA is TGTGCCAGCAGCTTGGCCGGGGGGGGCCGGAATATCGCTGAAGCTTTCTTT. This translates into CASSLAGGGRNIAEAFF.

This clonotype has more than one count but fewer than ten. This chain links TRBV7-2 with TRBJ1-1, with no clear D. The CDR3 is made up of 12 amino acids. V was clipped by 8 bases and J by 4 bases, with 11 bases between them. CDR1 and CDR2 (germline): SGHTA, FQGNSA. The CDR3 DNA sequence: TGTGCCAGCGGCAAATTGGCCACTGAAGCTTTCTTT. Amino acids: CASGKLATEAFF.

This clonotype was counted only a few times. This sequence may be a read error, since a much larger clone differs from it by one base. The CDR3 DNA follows: TGCAGTACTAGCGGGGGGTGGGAAGAGATCCAGTACTTC. Residues: CSTSGGWEEIQYF. The genes are TRBV20-1 and TRBJ2-5, with 12 bases matching TRBD2. The CDR3 spans 13 residues. Germline loops: CDR1 DFQATT, CDR2 SNEGSKA (reference sequence).

The chain has TRBV6-1 and TRBJ2-2, with 15 bases that match TRBD2. CDR3 length: 17 amino acids. Germline CDR1 MNHNS, CDR2 SASEGT. The J segment lost 4 bases and the V segment lost 6 bases, leaving 6 bases of the junction unmatched. The CDR3 DNA follows: TGTGCCAGCAGCGGGACTAGCGGGGGGACCGTCACCGGGGAGCTGTTTTTT. The encoded protein is CASSGTSGGTVTGELFF.

This clonotype occurred many times. This chain joins TRBV28 and TRBJ2-7; 8 positions match TRBD1. V was clipped by 6 bases and J by 6 bases; unmatched bases: 13. The germline CDR1 and CDR2 sequences are MDHEN and SYDVKM. The CDR3 is 15 residues long. CDR3 nucleotides: TGTGCCAGCAGAACTACGACAGGGGTAGGGGGCGAGCAGTACGTC. Amino acids: CASRTTTGVGGEQYV.

V is TRBV5-1 and J is TRBJ2-3; the D gene could be TRBD1 or TRBD2 (6 bases each). The V end lost 6 bases, the J end lost 2 bases, and 16 bases lay between the germline ends. The CDR3 spans 15 residues. Looked up from germline, CDR1 is SGHRS and CDR2 is YFSETQ. DNA for the CDR3: TGCGCCAGCAACCGAGGGGGGCTATCCACAGATACGCAGTATTTT. Its protein is CASNRGGLSTDTQYF.

This clonotype was picked up a small number of times. This chain links TRBV20-1 with TRBJ2-5, with 12 bases that match TRBD2. V lost 4 bases, J lost 5 bases, and 8 bases stayed unmatched. The CDR3 is 15 amino acids. The germline CDR1 and CDR2 sequences are DFQATT and SNEGSKA (reference sequence). CDR3 region: CSAKASGGAWETQYF. CDR3 in DNA: TGCAGTGCTAAGGCTAGCGGGGGGGCTTGGGAGACCCAGTACTTC.

This clonotype was counted between two and nine times. The chain combines TRBV11-2 with TRBJ1-1, with D possibly being TRBD1 (6 bases). Germline CDR1 SGHAT, CDR2 FQNNGV. Trimming took off 5 bases at V and 0 bases at J, with 13 bases between the two ends. This CDR3 region has 15 residues. The CDR3 region has the DNA TGTGCCAGCAGCGCGCTCACAGGGATGAACACTGAAGCTTTCTTT. Its protein product is CASSALTGMNTEAFF.